The next 17 T cell receptor beta chains were all read from a single sample in a study of blood T cell repertoires in COVID-19. Clones were sequenced by immunoSEQ multiplex PCR, and TCRdb holds only the in-frame ones, with some missing. This sample has about 170,000 clones, with approximately 87% found just once. Material for sequencing was PBMCs or T cells enriched from blood (not recorded which). Source of these receptors: a woman aged 50 to 65 who had recovered from COVID-19.

The chain couples TRBV7-2 to TRBJ2-7, with D possibly TRBD2 on 5 matching bases. The germline V gene encodes CDR1 SGHTA and CDR2 FQGNSA. V lost 5 bases and J 3 bases, leaving 23 bases between the germline ends. The CDR3 contains 17 residues. As DNA, the CDR3 is TGTGCCAGCAGCCCCGAAGGTGTGGGTCCGGAGGACTACGAGCAGTACGTC. This encodes CASSPEGVGPEDYEQYV.

The J gene is TRBJ1-5, the V gene TRBV2; TRBD1 agrees at 7 bases. The CDR3 sequence is 15 residues long. V was pared by 8 bases and J by 0 bases, with 7 bases of the junction left unmatched. In germline, CDR1 is SNHLY, CDR2 FYNNEI. The CDR3 protein is CASSGTAYSNQPQHF. In DNA, the CDR3 is TGTGCCAGCTCCGGGACAGCCTATAGCAATCAGCCCCAGCATTTT.

This chain connects TRBV27 to TRBJ1-3, with D perhaps matching TRBD1 (5 bases). The V and J ends lost 4 bases and 3 bases respectively, with 7 bases between them. CDR1 MNHEY and CDR2 SMNVEV come from the germline V gene (reference sequence). The CDR3 contains 13 residues. The CDR3 region has the DNA TGTGCCAGCAGTTCAGGGATTGGAAACACCATATATTTT. It encodes CASSSGIGNTIYF.

The chain employs TRBV9 and TRBJ1-2; 12 bases map to TRBD1. Germline V gene sequence: CDR1 SGDLS, CDR2 YYNGEE. The CDR3 runs to 17 residues. With V trimmed by 4 bases and J by 8 bases, 15 bases remained unmatched. CDR3 nucleotide sequence: TGTGCCAGCAGCCCCGACCCCCTGGGACAGGGGGCTGAGGGCTACACCTTC. Translating it yields CASSPDPLGQGAEGYTF. Together with reference TRBV9 and TRBJ1-2, the CDR3 gives the full variable domain: DSGVTQTPKHLITATGQRVTLRCSPRSGDLSVYWYQQSLDQGLQFLIQYYNGEERAKGNILERFSAQQFPDLHSELNLSSLELGDSALYFCASSPDPLGQGAEGYTFGSGTRLTVV.

This clone was counted only a few times. The chain is built from TRBV14 and TRBJ2-2; no clear D gene. Germline CDR1 is SGHDN and CDR2 is FVKESK. Trimming removed 6 bases at V and 2 bases at J, with 10 bases between. This CDR3 is 14 amino acids long. The chain's CDR3 is CASSRYLNTGELFF. The CDR3 DNA reads as TGTGCCAGCAGTCGGTACCTTAACACCGGGGAGCTGTTTTTT.

The chain is built from TRBV14 and TRBJ2-3; D is unclear. CDR1 SGHDN and CDR2 FVKESK come from the germline V gene. This CDR3 comprises 17 residues. V gave up 1 base and J gave up 2 bases, with 16 bases separating them. In nucleotides, the CDR3 is TGTGCCAGCAGCCAAGGGAGATCAAAAATATTCACAGATACGCAGTATTTT. Translating it yields CASSQGRSKIFTDTQYF.

CDR3 sequence reads: CASSPTTLAGGLTGELFF. The CDR3 DNA sequence: TGCGCCAGCAGCCCGACAACCCTAGCGGGGGGACTCACCGGGGAGCTGTTTTTT. V usage is TRBV5-1 and J usage is TRBJ2-2; TRBD2 agrees at 11 bases. J gave up 4 bases and V 4 bases, and 12 bases lay outside the gene matches. CDR1 and CDR2 (germline): SGHRS, YFSETQ. The CDR3 has 18 residues.

In this sample, this clone turned up many times. V usage is TRBV19 and J usage is TRBJ2-3, with TRBD2 matching over 9 bases. The V and J ends lost 4 bases and 3 bases, in that order; junction bases with no gene match: 11. Germline CDR1 and CDR2: LNHDA and SQIVND (reference sequence). The CDR3 extends over 17 amino acids. In DNA form, the CDR3 reads TGTGCCAGTAGTAATTGGCCGGGACTAGCTAGAACAGATACGCAGTATTTT. Protein sequence: CASSNWPGLARTDTQYF. Full variable domain (rest looked up from reference TRBV19 and TRBJ2-3): DGGITQSPKYLFRKEGQNVTLSCEQNLNHDAMYWYRQDPGQGLRLIYYSQIVNDFQKGDIAEGYSVSREKKESFPLTVTSAQKNPTAFYLCASSNWPGLARTDTQYFGPGTRLTVL.

The gene calls are TRBV21-1 and TRBJ2-5; TRBD2, the D gene given by the table, was not confirmed from the DNA. TRBV21-1 is a listed pseudogene. The CDR3 consists of 18 residues. The CDR3 reads CASSIPTGTSGNQETQYF. CDR3 DNA sequence: TGTGCCAGCAGCATCCCAACCGGGACTAGCGGAAACCAAGAGACCCAGTACTTC.

The chain joins TRBV4-1 to TRBJ1-6; 10 positions agree with TRBD1. Trimming cost V 3 bases and J 6 bases; bases outside gene matches: 11. CDR3 length equals 18 residues. Looked up from germline, CDR1 is MGHRA and CDR2 is YSYEKL. CDR3 nucleotides: TGCGCCAGCAGCCAGGAACGGACAGGGGGGGGACCTAATTCACCCCTCCACTTT. Translated, it gives CASSQERTGGGPNSPLHF.

V gene TRBV13 combines with J gene TRBJ2-7; 10 nucleotides align to TRBD2. Germline V CDR1 and CDR2: PRHDT, FYEKMQ (reference sequence). CDR3 size: 15 residues. J lost 4 bases, V lost 5 bases, and 8 bases had no gene match. CDR3 region: CASSARTSGGYEQYV. CDR3 sequence (DNA): TGTGCCAGCAGCGCCCGGACTAGCGGTGGGTACGAGCAGTACGTC.

The chain joins TRBV6-9 to TRBJ1-1; a weak D match, TRBD1 (6 bases). The germline V gene encodes CDR1 MNHGY and CDR2 SVAAGI. Deletions cut 2 bases from V and 8 bases from J, with 15 bases between. The CDR3 runs to 14 residues. The DNA of the CDR3 is TGTGCCAGCAGTTATGCGGGGGGGCCGACGGAAGCTTTCTTT. Encoded protein: CASSYAGGPTEAFF.

The rearrangement links TRBV27 to TRBJ2-3, with 11 bases matching TRBD2. Germline loops: CDR1 MNHEY, CDR2 SMNVEV (reference sequence). The CDR3 runs to 15 residues. With V trimmed by 3 bases and J by 4 bases, 3 bases remained unmatched. The CDR3 DNA sequence: TGTGCCAGCAGTTTCTATAGCGGGGGGGCAGATACGCAGTATTTT. Its protein is CASSFYSGGADTQYF.

This chain links TRBV9 with TRBJ1-2; D possibly corresponds to TRBD1 (5 bases). Germline-derived CDR1 and CDR2 are SGDLS and YYNGEE. This CDR3 is 13 amino acids long. V was pared by 4 bases and J by 5 bases, with 12 bases between. The CDR3: CASSQGPIYGYTF. CDR3 coding DNA: TGTGCCAGCAGCCAGGGCCCAATTTATGGCTACACCTTC. Full variable domain (remainder filled in from reference TRBV9 and TRBJ1-2): DSGVTQTPKHLITATGQRVTLRCSPRSGDLSVYWYQQSLDQGLQFLIQYYNGEERAKGNILERFSAQQFPDLHSELNLSSLELGDSALYFCASSQGPIYGYTFGSGTRLTVV.

V usage is TRBV19 and J usage is TRBJ1-1; D possibly corresponds to TRBD1 (5 bases). Trimming stripped 6 bases from V and 2 bases from J, with 19 bases between. Germline V gene data show CDR1 as LNHDA and CDR2 as SQIVND (reference sequence). The CDR3 runs 16 residues. The CDR3 spells CASRYTRSRANTEAFF. The CDR3 nucleotides read TGTGCCAGTAGATATACCCGGTCCAGGGCTAACACTGAAGCTTTCTTT.

The rearrangement uses TRBV13 and TRBJ1-6, with a tentative D call TRBD1 (6 bases). The V gene lost 0 bases and the J gene lost 6 bases, with 12 bases spanning the gap. Germline values: CDR1 PRHDT, CDR2 FYEKMQ (reference sequence). The CDR3 length is 16 residues. The CDR3 protein is CASSLGTYRANSPLHF. CDR3 in DNA: TGTGCCAGCAGCTTAGGTACCTACAGGGCTAATTCACCCCTCCACTTT.

The CDR3, as DNA: TGTGCCAGCAGCTTAACGGGATATAATGAAGCTTTCTTT. Translation gives CASSLTGYNEAFF. The chain recombines TRBV7-9 with TRBJ1-1; D is ambiguous. This CDR3 contains 13 residues. In germline, CDR1 is SEHNR, CDR2 FQNEAQ (reference sequence). V lost 2 bases and J lost 7, with 11 bases in between.